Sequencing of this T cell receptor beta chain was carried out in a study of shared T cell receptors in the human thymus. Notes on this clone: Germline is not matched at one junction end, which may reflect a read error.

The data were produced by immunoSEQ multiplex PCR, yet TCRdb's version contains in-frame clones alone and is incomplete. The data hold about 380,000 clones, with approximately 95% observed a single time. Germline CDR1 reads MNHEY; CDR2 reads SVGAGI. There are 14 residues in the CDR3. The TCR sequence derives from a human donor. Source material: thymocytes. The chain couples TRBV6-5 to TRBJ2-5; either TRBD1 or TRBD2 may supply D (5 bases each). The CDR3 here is CASSYGTPREPQYF. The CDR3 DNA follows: TGTGCCAGCAGTTACGGGACCCCTAGAGAGCCCCAGTACTTC.